This TCR beta chain was found in a study of early stage breast cancer tumors. The J segment lost 6 bases and the V segment lost 0 bases, leaving 8 bases of the junction unmatched. This CDR3 spans 16 amino acids. Per the germline V gene, CDR1 is MNHEY and CDR2 is SMNVEV (reference sequence). TCRdb's table, derived via immunoSEQ multiplex PCR, lists solely in-frame clones and lacks some. The data show a few thousand clones, roughly 68% seen once. The origin of this receptor is a person aged 35-49 years with breast cancer. The material sequenced was breast tumor tissue. The chain joins TRBV27 to TRBJ2-3; 8 bases are a match to TRBD1. CDR3 sequence reads: CASSLSIGTGGDTQYF. The CDR3 DNA reads TGTGCCAGCAGTTTATCGATTGGGACAGGCGGGGATACGCAGTATTTT.